The 14 T cell receptor beta chains in this list originate from one sample, sequenced in a study of cytomegalovirus exposure and HLA in healthy donors. The PCR employed 60 Vbeta primers together with 13 Jbeta primers. Generated by immunoSEQ multiplex PCR, the TCRdb table keeps only in-frame clones and is missing some. The sample holds under 200,000 clones, 60% to 80% seen once. The sample consisted of PBMCs. The receptors come from a man aged 60-69 years in good health and CMV-seronegative.

The rearrangement links TRBV7-9 to TRBJ1-2; D is ambiguous. V was pared by 5 bases and J by 4 bases, with 8 bases between. The length of the CDR3 is 12 residues. From germline, CDR1 is SEHNR and CDR2 FQNEAQ (reference sequence). The CDR3 loop is CASSQEGYGYTF. CDR3 DNA: TGTGCCAGCAGCCAGGAGGGCTATGGCTACACCTTC.

As DNA, the CDR3 is TGTGCCAGCAGCGAAAGGGGCACTACCTACGAGCAGTACTTC. Protein: CASSERGTTYEQYF. V usage is TRBV6-1 and J usage is TRBJ2-7, with a weak D call TRBD1 (5 bases). The CDR3 is made up of 14 amino acids. Per germline, CDR1 MNHNS and CDR2 SASEGT. With 6 bases removed from V and 2 bases from J, the gap between germline ends came to 14 bases.

The rearrangement joins TRBV6-6 to TRBJ2-1; 10 bases match TRBD1. CDR3 length: 15 amino acids. The germline CDR1 and CDR2 sequences are MNHNY and SVGAGI (reference sequence). Trimming cost V 3 bases and J 8 bases; bases outside gene matches: 7. The CDR3 bases are TGTGCCAGCAGTTATCCGGGACAGGGGAAGCATGAGCAGTTCTTC. Encoded protein: CASSYPGQGKHEQFF.

As to this clone: The same CDR3 arises from other DNA sequences in this sample as well. This chain connects TRBV6-5 to TRBJ1-6, with D unclear. The CDR3 sequence is 16 residues long. Germline values: CDR1 MNHEY, CDR2 SVGAGI. Trimming took off 2 bases at V and 9 bases at J, with 17 bases between the two ends. CDR3: CASSYTPILRGSPLHF. CDR3 DNA: TGTGCCAGCAGTTACACCCCTATCCTCCGAGGTTCACCCCTCCACTTT.

V is TRBV5-4 and J is TRBJ1-2; the D gene is possibly TRBD1 (6 bases). The CDR3 length is 15 residues. Looked up from germline, CDR1 is SGHNT and CDR2 is YYREEE (reference sequence). V was clipped by 4 bases and J by 4 bases, with 17 bases between them. CDR3 nucleotide sequence: TGTGCCAGCAGCATGGACCCTAGGGGGTCCTATGGCTACACCTTC. This translates into CASSMDPRGSYGYTF.

This clone was observed a few times. This rearrangement joins TRBV19 to TRBJ2-7, with 8 positions matching TRBD1. Trimming cost V 5 bases and J 6 bases; bases outside gene matches: 9. CDR1 is LNHDA and CDR2 is SQIVND in the germline V gene (reference sequence). CDR3 length: 14 residues. The CDR3 bases are TGTGCCAGTAGTTTCGGACAGGGTTATGGCGAGCAGTACTTC. Protein product: CASSFGQGYGEQYF.

The V and J genes are TRBV10-1 and TRBJ2-1; 8 bases fit TRBD2. Per germline, CDR1 WNHNN and CDR2 SYGVQD (reference sequence). V was pared by 7 bases and J by 5 bases, with 10 bases of the junction left unmatched. The CDR3 covers 15 residues. The CDR3 DNA reads as TGCGCCAGCATGGTATCCCTAGCGGGTAACAATGAGCAGTTCTTC. This codes for CASMVSLAGNNEQFF.

This chain connects TRBV5-1 to TRBJ2-5; 10 bases are a match to TRBD2. Trimming removed 4 bases from V and 2 bases from J; junction bases left unmatched: 2. In germline, CDR1 is SGHRS, CDR2 YFSETQ. There are 14 residues in the CDR3. This CDR3 is CASSALAGQETQYF. The CDR3 DNA follows: TGCGCCAGCAGCGCACTAGCGGGACAAGAGACCCAGTACTTC.

The chain recombines TRBV14 with TRBJ2-7, with 10 bases that match TRBD2. CDR3 length: 15 residues. V trimming: 1 base; J trimming: 1 base; junction bases outside the gene matches: 1. Germline CDR1 is SGHDN and CDR2 is FVKESK. DNA of the CDR3: TGTGCCAGCAGCCAAGCACTAGCGGGATCCTACGAGCAGTACTTC. Amino acids: CASSQALAGSYEQYF.

This clone occurred a few times. This chain joins TRBV10-1 and TRBJ2-2; D gene unclear. Trimming removed 4 bases from V and 4 bases from J, with 7 bases in between. CDR1 and CDR2 (germline): WNHNN, SYGVQD (reference sequence). The CDR3 is made up of 13 amino acids. CDR3 sequence reads: CASSAIVTGELFF. The CDR3 region has the DNA TGCGCCAGCAGTGCCATAGTCACCGGGGAGCTGTTTTTT.

CDR3 nucleotides: TGTGCCAGCAGCGAAGGGGTGTCGGGCAATCAGCCCCAGCATTTT. Protein product: CASSEGVSGNQPQHF. The chain joins TRBV9 to TRBJ1-5, with D possibly matching TRBD1 (5 bases). The CDR3 runs 15 residues. The germline V and J ends were trimmed by 3 bases and 2 bases, with 12 bases remaining between them. Germline V gives CDR1 SGDLS, CDR2 YYNGEE.

In nucleotides, the CDR3 is TGTGCCATCAGTCTCGGACAGAACTACGAGCAGTACTTC. It yields the protein CAISLGQNYEQYF. The V gene is TRBV10-3, the J gene TRBJ2-7, with a weak D call TRBD1 (6 bases). CDR1 and CDR2 (germline): ENHRY, SYGVKD. Trimming took off 5 bases at V and 3 bases at J, with 11 bases between the two ends. The CDR3 extends over 13 amino acids.

This clone was seen only a few times. The V call is TRBV25-1, the J call TRBJ2-7; 9 nucleotides match TRBD2. This CDR3 comprises 15 residues. Germline V gene lookup returns CDR1 MGHDK and CDR2 SYGVNS. The junction had 6 bases not matched to a gene; V was cut back by 4 bases and J by 2 bases. The CDR3 DNA reads TGTGCCAGCAGTGGGGGGCGGGGGGGCACCTACGAGCAGTACTTC. Its protein is CASSGGRGGTYEQYF.

This clone was seen a handful of times. The gene calls are TRBV14 and TRBJ1-1; the match to TRBD1 covers 8 bases. CDR1 is SGHDN, CDR2 FVKESK, per germline. The length of the CDR3 is 14 residues. The V and J ends lost 3 bases and 4 bases, in that order; junction bases with no gene match: 4. Here the CDR3 DNA reads TGTGCCAGCAGCCACAGGGGGCTGGGCACTGAAGCTTTCTTT. Its translation is CASSHRGLGTEAFF.